Listed below are T cell receptor beta chains from one sample, sequenced in a study of blood T cell repertoires in COVID-19. Repertoires were generated with immunoSEQ multiplex PCR, while TCRdb's copy carries only in-frame clones and drops some. The sample lists over 20,000 clones; 89% were seen once. The sequencing sample was made of peripheral blood. All receptors come from a man aged 70 or older with acute or convalescent COVID-19. The CDR3 runs from the conserved cysteine through the conserved F or W. Fields, in order: J gene, D gene, V gene, CDR3 length, clone size, CDR3 protein, CDR3 DNA. The D gene is left open where the match is weak. Size tells how often a clone was seen (once, few, many) or the class of an expanded clone, and some rows leave it out.

j_gene: TRBJ2-5; d_gene: TRBD2; v_gene: TRBV18; len: 16; abundance: NA; CDR3aa: CASSQLAGAIQETQYF; CDR3nt: TGTGCCAGCTCACAACTAGCGGGGGCGATCCAAGAGACCCAGTACTTC
j_gene: TRBJ2-1; d_gene: TRBD2; v_gene: TRBV12-5; len: 16; abundance: NA; CDR3aa: CASGPEVVAGGNEQFF; CDR3nt: TGTGCTAGTGGTCCTGAAGTAGTAGCGGGAGGTAATGAGCAGTTCTTC
j_gene: TRBJ2-7; d_gene: TRBD2; v_gene: TRBV9; len: 15; abundance: NA; CDR3aa: CASSKGLAEAYEQYF; CDR3nt: TGTGCCAGCAGCAAGGGACTAGCGGAAGCCTACGAGCAGTACTTC
j_gene: TRBJ1-1; d_gene: NA; v_gene: TRBV30; len: 12; abundance: NA; CDR3aa: CAWTGDWTEAFF; CDR3nt: TGTGCCTGGACTGGGGACTGGACTGAAGCTTTCTTT
j_gene: TRBJ2-1; d_gene: TRBD1; v_gene: TRBV6-5; len: 13; abundance: NA; CDR3aa: CASRRTGHNEQFF; CDR3nt: TGTGCCAGCAGACGGACAGGCCACAATGAGCAGTTCTTC
j_gene: TRBJ2-1; d_gene: NA; v_gene: TRBV7-3; len: 16; abundance: NA; CDR3aa: CASSLSVRGGRHEQFF; CDR3nt: TGTGCCAGCAGCTTAAGTGTGCGCGGGGGCCGACATGAGCAGTTCTTC
j_gene: TRBJ1-1; d_gene: NA; v_gene: TRBV6-1; len: 17; abundance: NA; CDR3aa: CASSEASAWSMNTEAFF; CDR3nt: TGTGCCAGCAGTGAAGCTTCAGCTTGGAGCATGAACACTGAAGCTTTCTTT
j_gene: TRBJ1-4; d_gene: TRBD1; v_gene: TRBV7-2; len: 15; abundance: NA; CDR3aa: CASSWTGSQNEKLFF; CDR3nt: TGTGCCAGCAGCTGGACAGGGAGTCAGAATGAAAAACTGTTTTTT
j_gene: TRBJ2-1; d_gene: NA; v_gene: TRBV19; len: 12; abundance: NA; CDR3aa: CASRLNYNEQFF; CDR3nt: TGTGCCAGTAGGCTGAACTATAATGAGCAGTTCTTC
j_gene: TRBJ2-1; d_gene: TRBD1; v_gene: TRBV30; len: 12; abundance: NA; CDR3aa: CACRDRGVGQFF; CDR3nt: TGTGCCTGCCGGGACAGGGGGGTTGGTCAGTTCTTC
j_gene: TRBJ2-2; d_gene: NA; v_gene: TRBV10-3; len: 16; abundance: NA; CDR3aa: CAIPQREYSNTGELFF; CDR3nt: TGTGCCATCCCCCAGAGGGAGTATTCGAACACCGGGGAGCTGTTTTTT
j_gene: TRBJ1-2; d_gene: NA; v_gene: TRBV14; len: 13; abundance: NA; CDR3aa: CASSQGWAYGYTF; CDR3nt: TGTGCCAGCAGCCAGGGCTGGGCCTATGGCTACACCTTC
j_gene: TRBJ1-1; d_gene: NA; v_gene: TRBV28; len: 15; abundance: once; CDR3aa: CASSLWSRVYTEAFF; CDR3nt: TGTGCCAGCAGTTTATGGTCCCGGGTTTACACTGAAGCTTTCTTT
j_gene: TRBJ2-3; d_gene: NA; v_gene: TRBV19; len: 14; abundance: NA; CDR3aa: CASSIDPRADTQYF; CDR3nt: TGTGCCAGTAGTATAGATCCTCGAGCAGATACGCAGTATTTT
j_gene: TRBJ2-1; d_gene: NA; v_gene: TRBV25-1; len: 12; abundance: NA; CDR3aa: CASLQGYNEQFF; CDR3nt: TGTGCCAGCCTCCAGGGTTACAATGAGCAGTTCTTC
j_gene: TRBJ1-2; d_gene: NA; v_gene: TRBV28; len: 12; abundance: NA; CDR3aa: CASSGLGYGYTF; CDR3nt: TGTGCCAGCTCGGGACTGGGATATGGCTACACCTTC
j_gene: TRBJ2-5; d_gene: NA; v_gene: TRBV6-1; len: 13; abundance: once; CDR3aa: CASSEPQQETQYF; CDR3nt: TGTGCCAGCAGTGAACCCCAGCAAGAGACCCAGTACTTC
j_gene: TRBJ1-5; d_gene: NA; v_gene: TRBV3-1/TRBV3-2; len: 15; abundance: NA; CDR3aa: CASSQVGEVGQPQHF; CDR3nt: TGTGCCAGCAGCCAAGTGGGAGAAGTGGGTCAGCCCCAGCATTTT
j_gene: TRBJ2-2; d_gene: TRBD1; v_gene: TRBV5-1; len: 17; abundance: NA; CDR3aa: CASSSGWKGANTGELFF; CDR3nt: TGCGCCAGCAGCTCGGGTTGGAAGGGGGCTAACACCGGGGAGCTGTTTTTT
j_gene: TRBJ1-4; d_gene: NA; v_gene: TRBV14; len: 12; abundance: NA; CDR3aa: CASSQLTEKLFF; CDR3nt: TGTGCCAGCAGCCAATTAACAGAAAAACTGTTTTTT
j_gene: TRBJ2-2; d_gene: NA; v_gene: TRBV5-4; len: 17; abundance: NA; CDR3aa: CASSYSGTPRNTGELFF; CDR3nt: TGTGCCAGCAGCTATTCCGGGACACCCCGGAACACCGGGGAGCTGTTTTTT
j_gene: TRBJ2-1; d_gene: TRBD2; v_gene: TRBV12-3/TRBV12-4; len: 13; abundance: NA; CDR3aa: CASSLASGHEQFF; CDR3nt: TGTGCCAGCAGTTTAGCTAGCGGGCATGAGCAGTTCTTC
j_gene: TRBJ2-1; d_gene: TRBD1; v_gene: TRBV5-1; len: 14; abundance: NA; CDR3aa: CASSLAQGVGEQFF; CDR3nt: TGCGCCAGCAGCTTGGCCCAGGGGGTGGGTGAGCAGTTCTTC
j_gene: TRBJ2-7; d_gene: TRBD1; v_gene: TRBV6-4; len: 16; abundance: NA; CDR3aa: CASSLIRDRVSYEQYF; CDR3nt: TGTGCCAGCAGTCTGATCCGGGACAGAGTATCCTACGAGCAGTACTTC
j_gene: TRBJ1-5; d_gene: NA; v_gene: TRBV24-1; len: 13; abundance: NA; CDR3aa: CATSDEGNQPQHF; CDR3nt: TGTGCCACCAGTGATGAGGGTAATCAGCCCCAGCATTTT
j_gene: TRBJ2-7; d_gene: TRBD2; v_gene: TRBV5-8; len: 17; abundance: once; CDR3aa: CASIPTVSGREFDEQYF; CDR3nt: TGTGCCAGCATTCCAACAGTTAGCGGGAGGGAGTTTGACGAGCAGTACTTC
j_gene: TRBJ2-1; d_gene: NA; v_gene: TRBV24-1; len: 16; abundance: NA; CDR3aa: CATSDLRQGSYNEQFF; CDR3nt: TGTGCCACCAGTGATTTGAGGCAGGGGTCCTACAATGAGCAGTTCTTC
j_gene: TRBJ2-1; d_gene: TRBD2; v_gene: TRBV10-3; len: 14; abundance: NA; CDR3aa: CAISLAGSYNEQFF; CDR3nt: TGTGCCATCAGTCTAGCGGGCTCCTACAATGAGCAGTTCTTC
j_gene: TRBJ2-7; d_gene: TRBD2; v_gene: TRBV6-5; len: 13; abundance: few; CDR3aa: CATLETSSGEQYF; CDR3nt: TGTGCCACCTTGGAGACTAGCTCAGGAGAGCAGTACTTC
j_gene: TRBJ2-3; d_gene: TRBD2; v_gene: TRBV24-1; len: 17; abundance: NA; CDR3aa: CATSDLAGGPSTDTQYF; CDR3nt: TGTGCCACCAGTGATCTAGCGGGGGGCCCTAGCACAGATACGCAGTATTTT
j_gene: TRBJ1-1; d_gene: TRBD1; v_gene: TRBV7-8; len: 15; abundance: NA; CDR3aa: CASSRPGTGGTEAFF; CDR3nt: TGTGCCAGCAGCCGTCCCGGGACAGGGGGCACTGAAGCTTTCTTT
j_gene: TRBJ2-3; d_gene: NA; v_gene: TRBV14; len: 17; abundance: NA; CDR3aa: CASSRSLGGWDTDTQYF; CDR3nt: TGTGCCAGCAGCCGAAGTTTGGGAGGCTGGGACACAGATACGCAGTATTTT
j_gene: TRBJ2-1; d_gene: TRBD2; v_gene: TRBV10-1; len: 14; abundance: NA; CDR3aa: CASSPSGKVDEQFF; CDR3nt: TGCGCCAGCAGTCCCAGCGGGAAAGTCGATGAGCAGTTCTTC
j_gene: TRBJ2-5; d_gene: TRBD2; v_gene: TRBV7-9; len: 15; abundance: NA; CDR3aa: CASSLAVAGGSPQYF; CDR3nt: TGTGCCAGCAGCTTAGCGGTAGCGGGGGGCTCACCCCAGTACTTC
j_gene: TRBJ2-2; d_gene: TRBD2; v_gene: TRBV7-2; len: 16; abundance: NA; CDR3aa: CASSLVGGGVTGELFF; CDR3nt: TGTGCCAGCAGCTTAGTGGGCGGGGGTGTCACCGGGGAGCTGTTTTTT
j_gene: TRBJ1-3; d_gene: NA; v_gene: TRBV5-1; len: 15; abundance: NA; CDR3aa: CASSPTGGSGNTIYF; CDR3nt: TGCGCCAGCAGCCCCACGGGGGGCTCTGGAAACACCATATATTTT
j_gene: TRBJ1-1; d_gene: NA; v_gene: TRBV18; len: 13; abundance: NA; CDR3aa: CASSPQLNTEAFF; CDR3nt: TGTGCCAGCTCACCACAGCTCAACACTGAAGCTTTCTTT
j_gene: TRBJ2-3; d_gene: NA; v_gene: TRBV30; len: 13; abundance: NA; CDR3aa: CAWRGTGTDTQYF; CDR3nt: TGTGCCTGGAGAGGGACTGGCACAGATACGCAGTATTTT
j_gene: TRBJ2-1; d_gene: NA; v_gene: TRBV6-5; len: 12; abundance: NA; CDR3aa: CASSSGLTEQFF; CDR3nt: TGTGCCAGCAGTTCTGGGCTCACTGAGCAGTTCTTC
j_gene: TRBJ1-2; d_gene: NA; v_gene: TRBV7-9; len: 12; abundance: NA; CDR3aa: CASSLQGDGYTF; CDR3nt: TGTGCCAGCAGCCTACAGGGTGACGGCTACACCTTC
j_gene: TRBJ2-2; d_gene: NA; v_gene: TRBV6-1; len: 20; abundance: NA; CDR3aa: CASSGLRGLVAGQNTGELFF; CDR3nt: TGTGCCAGCAGTGGCCTCAGGGGGTTGGTAGCGGGACAGAACACCGGGGAGCTGTTTTTT
j_gene: TRBJ2-1; d_gene: TRBD2; v_gene: TRBV15; len: 16; abundance: NA; CDR3aa: CATSRRLTAGDDEQFF; CDR3nt: TGTGCCACCAGCAGAAGGTTGACGGCGGGGGACGATGAGCAGTTCTTC
j_gene: TRBJ2-5; d_gene: NA; v_gene: TRBV12-3/TRBV12-4; len: 11; abundance: NA; CDR3aa: CASSLRETQYF; CDR3nt: TGTGCCAGCAGTTTGAGGGAGACCCAGTACTTC
j_gene: TRBJ2-2; d_gene: TRBD2; v_gene: TRBV29-1; len: 14; abundance: NA; CDR3aa: CSVGGGAHVGELFF; CDR3nt: TGCAGCGTCGGGGGGGGTGCGCACGTCGGGGAGCTGTTTTTT
j_gene: TRBJ2-4; d_gene: TRBD1; v_gene: TRBV3-1/TRBV3-2; len: 15; abundance: NA; CDR3aa: CASSQIGTGENIQYF; CDR3nt: TGTGCCAGCAGCCAAATCGGGACAGGGGAAAACATTCAGTACTTC
j_gene: TRBJ1-2; d_gene: NA; v_gene: TRBV29-1; len: 11; abundance: NA; CDR3aa: CSVEGGDGYTF; CDR3nt: TGCAGCGTTGAAGGGGGAGATGGCTACACCTTC
j_gene: TRBJ2-1; d_gene: TRBD2; v_gene: TRBV9; len: 18; abundance: NA; CDR3aa: CASSPYYGGLAGHNEQFF; CDR3nt: TGTGCCAGCAGCCCCTACTACGGGGGTCTAGCGGGCCACAATGAGCAGTTCTTC
j_gene: TRBJ1-2; d_gene: NA; v_gene: TRBV25-1; len: 12; abundance: NA; CDR3aa: CASSYSGYGYTF; CDR3nt: TGTGCCAGCAGCTACTCCGGCTATGGCTACACCTTC
j_gene: TRBJ2-7; d_gene: TRBD1; v_gene: TRBV5-6; len: 16; abundance: NA; CDR3aa: CASSLLVDRADIGQYF; CDR3nt: TGTGCCAGCAGCCTTCTCGTAGACAGGGCGGATATTGGGCAGTACTTC
j_gene: TRBJ2-7; d_gene: NA; v_gene: TRBV20-1; len: 14; abundance: NA; CDR3aa: CSASSRAYSYEQYF; CDR3nt: TGCAGTGCTAGTTCCAGGGCTTACTCCTACGAGCAGTACTTC
j_gene: TRBJ1-4; d_gene: TRBD1; v_gene: TRBV27; len: 16; abundance: NA; CDR3aa: CASSFSGQATNEKLFF; CDR3nt: TGTGCCAGCAGTTTTTCAGGACAGGCAACTAATGAAAAACTGTTTTTT
j_gene: TRBJ1-4; d_gene: NA; v_gene: TRBV5-1; len: 16; abundance: NA; CDR3aa: CASSLAPGSTNEKLFF; CDR3nt: TGCGCCAGCAGCTTGGCTCCAGGATCAACTAATGAAAAACTGTTTTTT